This entry is about one T cell receptor (beta chain). What it binds is not known. The entry originates in a study of vaccination effects on CD4 cells after COVID-19. Profiling relied on immunoSEQ multiplex PCR, and the TCRdb table lists in-frame clones only, not all of them. The data hold roughly 25,000 clones, with about three quarters observed a single time. Sequencing was preceded by expansion of antigen-specific CD4+ T cells with viral peptide pools in the ViraFEST assay. Having been cultured for roughly 10 days, the cells underwent CD4+ T cell isolation. All vaccine recipients tested negative for nucleocapsid antibodies and had never contracted SARS-CoV-2 infection. The J segment lost 7 bases and the V segment lost 4 bases, leaving 3 bases of the junction unmatched. CDR1 LGHDT and CDR2 YNNKEL come from the germline V gene (reference sequence). The CDR3 contains 14 residues.

The TCR sequence derives from a human donor who received a COVID-19 vaccine. Sequencing was performed on CD4+ T cells from PBMCs cultured with SARS-CoV-2 spike peptides, taken before COVID-19 vaccination. The V gene is TRBV3-1 (or the pseudogene TRBV3-2), the J gene TRBJ1-6, with TRBD1 identical over 8 bases. CDR3 residues: CASSRQGSNSPLHF. As DNA, the CDR3 is TGTGCCAGCAGCCGACAGGGGTCCAATTCACCCCTCCACTTT.